The 20 T cell receptor beta chains listed next were all sequenced from one sample in a study of technical replicates of blood from four donors. The method was immunoSEQ multiplex PCR; TCRdb's version includes in-frame clones alone and lacks a portion of them. Of about 54,000 clones in the sample, around 94% are singletons; the top ten hold approximately 0.2%. Source material: T cells isolated from PBMCs. The receptor source for this set is a human donor in good health.

To note about this clone: The same CDR3 also results from other DNA sequences found in this sample. This chain connects TRBV7-9 to TRBJ2-5, with no clear D. The germline V gene encodes CDR1 SEHNR and CDR2 FQNEAQ (reference sequence). The V gene lost 5 bases and the J gene lost 5 bases, with 6 bases spanning the gap. The CDR3 has 11 amino acids. The CDR3 region is CASSPRETQYF. The DNA of the CDR3 is TGTGCCAGCAGCCCTCGGGAGACCCAGTACTTC.

The chain combines TRBV7-9 with TRBJ2-7; 8 bases map to TRBD1. This CDR3 region has 15 residues. Germline lookup yields CDR1 SEHNR and CDR2 FQNEAQ (reference sequence). After removal of 2 bases from V and 4 bases from J, the junction contained 7 bases not matched to a gene. The CDR3 DNA reads TGTGCCAGCAGCTTACTGGACAGGGACCCTTACGAGCAGTACTTC. Translated: CASSLLDRDPYEQYF. The whole variable domain, remainder taken from reference TRBV7-9 and TRBJ2-7, is DTGVSQNPRHKITKRGQNVTFRCDPISEHNRLYWYRQTLGQGPEFLTYFQNEAQLEKSRLLSDRFSAERPKGSFSTLEIQRTEQGDSAMYLCASSLLDRDPYEQYFGPGTRLTVT.

This sequence joins TRBV7-6 and TRBJ1-5, with D possibly matching TRBD1 (6 bases). The V end lost 5 bases, the J end lost 4 bases, and 9 bases lay between the germline ends. The CDR3 has 13 amino acids. From germline, CDR1 is SGHVS and CDR2 FNYEAQ. Here the CDR3 reads CASSQDRNQPQHF. The CDR3 region has the DNA TGTGCCAGCAGCCAAGACAGGAATCAGCCCCAGCATTTT.

This clone was picked up one time. The chain couples TRBV7-9 to TRBJ2-7; perhaps TRBD1 as D (5 bases). V dropped 0 bases and J dropped 5 bases, with 20 bases sitting between them. Germline CDR1 and CDR2: SEHNR and FQNEAQ (reference sequence). The CDR3 consists of 17 residues. CDR3 protein: CASSLAGPVGEYNEQYF. The CDR3 DNA reads TGTGCCAGCAGCTTAGCGGGCCCCGTAGGGGAATATAACGAGCAGTACTTC.

This rearrangement joins TRBV5-1 to TRBJ2-1; TRBD2 matches 9 bases. The V gene end was trimmed by 5 bases and the J gene end by 4 bases; junction bases not matched to a gene: 10. CDR1 and CDR2 (germline): SGHRS, YFSETQ. This CDR3 is built from 16 residues. CDR3 amino acids: CASSRGGAQSYNEQFF. DNA of the CDR3: TGCGCCAGCAGTCGCGGGGGGGCCCAATCGTACAATGAGCAGTTCTTC.

This sequence joins TRBV28 and TRBJ2-7; D remains unclear. Trimming took off 2 bases at V and 7 bases at J, with 15 bases between the two ends. The CDR3 sequence is 14 residues long. CDR1 and CDR2 (germline): MDHEN, SYDVKM. The CDR3 is CASSLSRGSEEQYF. The CDR3 nucleotides are TGTGCCAGCAGTTTAAGTAGAGGAAGCGAAGAGCAGTACTTC.

This chain connects TRBV9 to TRBJ1-2; TRBD1 might be the D (6 bases). V was pared by 0 bases and J by 5 bases, with 11 bases between. This CDR3 comprises 14 residues. Germline values: CDR1 SGDLS, CDR2 YYNGEE. The CDR3 DNA follows: TGTGCCAGCAGCGTAGGAGGGGGGGGATATGGCTACACCTTC. Translating gives CASSVGGGGYGYTF.

The V call is TRBV14, the J call TRBJ2-3; 10 nucleotides agree with TRBD2. The germline CDR1 and CDR2 sequences are SGHDN and FVKESK. V lost 8 bases and J lost 8; bases outside the gene matches: 13. CDR3 size: 15 residues. CDR3 bases: TGTGCCAGCGGGCAGATCGGACTAGCGGCATCTACGCAGTATTTT. Translating gives CASGQIGLAASTQYF.

The chain recombines TRBV23-1 with TRBJ1-2, with 10 bases lining up with TRBD1. TRBV23-1 is an ORF, and what it does is uncertain. The CDR3 sequence is 14 residues long. J gave up 8 bases and V 7 bases, and 10 bases lay outside the gene matches. The CDR3 loop reads CASKWDRGSFGYTF. The CDR3 DNA sequence: TGCGCCAGCAAGTGGGACAGGGGATCTTTCGGCTACACCTTC.

This chain links TRBV29-1 with TRBJ2-1, with TRBD2 matching 8 bases. V shed 8 bases and J 0 bases; nucleotides not matched to a gene: 9. The germline V gene encodes CDR1 SQVTM and CDR2 ANQGSEA. The CDR3 length is 15 residues. CDR3 sequence reads: CSSLTSASSYNEQFF. CDR3 nucleotides: TGCAGCTCCCTGACTAGCGCGAGCTCCTACAATGAGCAGTTCTTC.

The rearrangement uses TRBV28 and TRBJ2-2, with TRBD1 matching over 8 bases. Germline V gene data show CDR1 as MDHEN and CDR2 as SYDVKM. V was pared by 10 bases and J by 6 bases, with 10 bases of the junction left unmatched. The CDR3 contains 14 residues. The CDR3: CATLDRDDAGELFF. The CDR3 nucleotides read TGTGCCACTCTGGACAGGGACGATGCCGGGGAGCTGTTTTTT.

The chain uses TRBV29-1 and TRBJ2-3, with 9 nucleotides matching TRBD2. This CDR3 has 15 residues. V lost 4 bases, J lost 2 bases, and 7 bases stayed unmatched. Germline values: CDR1 SQVTM, CDR2 ANQGSEA. CDR3 in DNA: TGCAGCGTTGTTGCGCTAGCGGGGTTCACAGATACGCAGTATTTT. Encoded protein: CSVVALAGFTDTQYF.

The gene calls are TRBV7-3 and TRBJ1-2; D is undetermined. This CDR3 is built from 16 residues. Germline CDR1 reads SGHTA; CDR2 reads FQGTGA. The V and J ends lost 5 bases and 6 bases respectively, with 22 bases between them. In DNA form, the CDR3 reads TGTGCCAGCAGCCTTGAGCGGGCCGGGCCCTCCAATGGCTACACCTTC. Translating gives CASSLERAGPSNGYTF. Full variable domain (outside the CDR3, taken from reference TRBV7-3 and TRBJ1-2): GAGVSQTPSNKVTEKGKYVELRCDPISGHTALYWYRQSLGQGPEFLIYFQGTGAADDSGLPNDRFFAVRPEGSVSTLKIQRTERGDSAVYLCASSLERAGPSNGYTFGSGTRLTVV.

This clone came up once. The rearrangement joins TRBV7-6 to TRBJ1-2, with 10 bases identical to TRBD1. The CDR3 totals 15 residues. Per the germline V gene, CDR1 is SGHVS and CDR2 is FNYEAQ. The V segment lost 5 bases and the J segment 5 bases; nucleotides outside the gene matches: 8. The CDR3 bases are TGTGCCAGCAGCCCCGACGGGACAGGGGATTATGGCTACACCTTC. It codes for CASSPDGTGDYGYTF.

About this clone: The sample holds other DNA sequences that translate to the same CDR3. The genes are TRBV13 and TRBJ2-7; 9 positions match TRBD1. Per the germline V gene, CDR1 is PRHDT and CDR2 is FYEKMQ (reference sequence). V was pared by 0 bases and J by 6 bases, with 3 bases of the junction left unmatched. This CDR3 has 14 amino acids. CDR3 in amino acids: CASSLGTGGSEQYF. The DNA for the CDR3 is TGTGCCAGCAGCTTAGGGACAGGGGGTAGCGAGCAGTACTTC.

About this clone: The junction differs from germline at one of its ends, possibly a read error. V is TRBV7-9 and J is TRBJ1-2, with 10 bases fitting TRBD1. Germline CDR1 and CDR2: SEHNR and FQNEAQ (reference sequence). This CDR3 is 16 amino acids long. In DNA, the CDR3 is TGTGCCAGCAGCCTAACCCGGGACAGGGGTAACCATGGCTACACCTTC. Translating gives CASSLTRDRGNHGYTF.

V usage is TRBV6-5 and J usage is TRBJ2-5; D gene uncertain. CDR1 is MNHEY, CDR2 SVGAGI, per germline. Trimming removed 2 bases from V and 5 bases from J, with 6 bases in between. The CDR3 runs 12 residues. This chain's CDR3 is CASSYPPETQYF. The CDR3 bases are TGTGCCAGCAGTTACCCCCCGGAGACCCAGTACTTC.

The count of this clone is one. This chain links TRBV5-1 with TRBJ2-1; 11 nucleotides line up with TRBD2. Germline lookup yields CDR1 SGHRS and CDR2 YFSETQ. The length of the CDR3 is 15 residues. V gave up 3 bases and J gave up 2 bases; unmatched junction bases: 1. Written as DNA, the CDR3 is TGCGCCAGCAGCTCGACTAGCGGGGCCTACAATGAGCAGTTCTTC. Protein: CASSSTSGAYNEQFF.

The chain has TRBV6-5 and TRBJ2-5; the D gene is possibly TRBD1 (5 bases). CDR1 MNHEY and CDR2 SVGAGI come from the germline V gene. The CDR3 is 13 residues long. V lost 3 bases to trimming and J lost 7 bases, with 12 bases between them. CDR3: CASSYRRQGTQYF. The DNA of the CDR3 is TGTGCCAGCAGTTATCGGCGGCAGGGGACCCAGTACTTC.

V and J are TRBV9 and TRBJ2-2; 8 bases agree with TRBD1. The germline V gene encodes CDR1 SGDLS and CDR2 YYNGEE. Germline trimming cut 3 bases from V and 3 bases from J; bases unmatched to any gene: 4. The CDR3 covers 15 residues. CDR3 nucleotide sequence: TGTGCCAGCAGCGCCAGGGGGCCCGACACCGGGGAGCTGTTTTTT. It yields the protein CASSARGPDTGELFF. Full variable domain (rest looked up from reference TRBV9 and TRBJ2-2): DSGVTQTPKHLITATGQRVTLRCSPRSGDLSVYWYQQSLDQGLQFLIQYYNGEERAKGNILERFSAQQFPDLHSELNLSSLELGDSALYFCASSARGPDTGELFFGEGSRLTVL.